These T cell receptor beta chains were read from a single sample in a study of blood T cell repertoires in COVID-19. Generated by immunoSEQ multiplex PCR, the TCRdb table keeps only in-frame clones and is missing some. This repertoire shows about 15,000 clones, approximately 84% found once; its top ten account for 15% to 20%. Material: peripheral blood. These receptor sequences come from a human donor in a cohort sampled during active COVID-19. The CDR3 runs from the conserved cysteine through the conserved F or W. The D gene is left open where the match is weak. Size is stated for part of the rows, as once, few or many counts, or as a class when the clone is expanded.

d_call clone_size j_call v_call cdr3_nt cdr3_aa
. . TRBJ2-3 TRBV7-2 TGTGCCAGCAGCTTAGTGGGCGGAGGAACGCAGTATTTT CASSLVGGGTQYF
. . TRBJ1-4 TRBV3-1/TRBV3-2 TGTGCCAGCAGCCAATACCCGGGGGTACTGTTTTTT CASSQYPGVLFF
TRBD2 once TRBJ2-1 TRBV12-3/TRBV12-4 TGTGCCAGCAGTTTAGAACTAGCGGGTGAGCAGTTCTTC CASSLELAGEQFF
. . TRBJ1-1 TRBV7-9 TGTGCCAGCACCCTAGCCCTGAACACTGAAGCTTTCTTT CASTLALNTEAFF
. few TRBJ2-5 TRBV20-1 TGCAGTGCTAACGTTTGGGCAACCCAGTACTTC CSANVWATQYF
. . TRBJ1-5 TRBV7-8 TGTGCCAGCAGCTTCAAACAGGGAGTCGGCAATCAGCCCCAGCATTTT CASSFKQGVGNQPQHF
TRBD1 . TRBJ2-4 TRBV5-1 TGCGCCAGCAGCTTTACAGGGGGGAGAGAGTACTTC CASSFTGGREYF
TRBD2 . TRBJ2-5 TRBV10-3 TGTGCCATCAGCGGGCGGGGGGCCCGCTCCCCCCAGTACTTC CAISGRGARSPQYF
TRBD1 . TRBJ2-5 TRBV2 TGTGCCAGCAGTAAGGGACAGGGCAAAGAGACCCAGTACTTC CASSKGQGKETQYF
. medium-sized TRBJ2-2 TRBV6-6 TGTGCCAGCAGCACCTCACCGAGCGTCACCGGGGAGCTGTTTTTT CASSTSPSVTGELFF
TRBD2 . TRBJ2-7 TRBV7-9 TGTGCCAGCAACGGGGGGAGCTACGAGCAGTACTTC CASNGGSYEQYF
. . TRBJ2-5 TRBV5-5 TGTGCCAGCAGCTTGGAAGGGGGCTCGGGAGTAGAGACCCAGTACTTC CASSLEGGSGVETQYF
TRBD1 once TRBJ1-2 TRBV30 TGTGCCGGGACAGGTGGATTTCATGGCTACACCTTC CAGTGGFHGYTF
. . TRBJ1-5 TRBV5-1 TGCGCCAGCAGCTTCGACGGCCGAGAGGGTGGTCAGCCCCAGCATTTT CASSFDGREGGQPQHF
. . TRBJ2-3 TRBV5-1 TGCGCCAGCTCCCGGACTGGACCAGATACGCAGTATTTT CASSRTGPDTQYF
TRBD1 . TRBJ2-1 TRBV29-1 TGCAGCGTTGCCAGGGGGTCCTACAATGAGCAGTTCTTC CSVARGSYNEQFF
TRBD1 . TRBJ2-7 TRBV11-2 TGTGCCAGCAGCTCCCGGGACAGGGGCTCCTACGAGCAGTACTTC CASSSRDRGSYEQYF
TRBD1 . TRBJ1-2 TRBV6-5 TGTGCCAGCACCGAGGGACAGGGCCTCTATGGCTACACCTTC CASTEGQGLYGYTF
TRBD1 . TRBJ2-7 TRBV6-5 TGTGCCAGCAGCCGACAGGGAACCCCCCACGAGCAGTACTTC CASSRQGTPHEQYF
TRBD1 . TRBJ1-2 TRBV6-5 TGTGCCAGCAGTTACTCGACGGGACAGAACTATGGCTACACCTTC CASSYSTGQNYGYTF
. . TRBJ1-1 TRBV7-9 TGTGCCAGCAGCTTAGTTCCCCAGAACACTGAAGCTTTCTTT CASSLVPQNTEAFF
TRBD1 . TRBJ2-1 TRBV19 TGTGCCAGTAAGACAACAGGGGCTAGGAATGAGCAGTTCTTC CASKTTGARNEQFF
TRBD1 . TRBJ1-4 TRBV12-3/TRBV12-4 TGTGCCAGCAGAATAGGGGGCGAAAAACTGTTTTTT CASRIGGEKLFF
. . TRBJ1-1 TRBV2 TGTGCCAGCAGTGAATTGACGGGAGGGAATGAAGCTTTCTTT CASSELTGGNEAFF
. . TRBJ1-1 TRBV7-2 TGTGCCAGCAGCCGAGGTCCGAACACTGAAGCTTTCTTT CASSRGPNTEAFF
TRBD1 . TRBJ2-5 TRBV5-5 TGTGCCAGCAGCTTGGAAGGACAGGGGTCGGAGACCCAGTACTTC CASSLEGQGSETQYF
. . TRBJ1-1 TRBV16 TGTGCCAGCAGCCATGGCTTAGGGGCCGGTGAAGCTTTCTTT CASSHGLGAGEAFF
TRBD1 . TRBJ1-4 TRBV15 TGTGCCACCAGCAGATCACACCAGGGGGATAATGAAAAACTGTTTTTT CATSRSHQGDNEKLFF
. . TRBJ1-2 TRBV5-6 TGTGCCAGCAGCTCGGATGGGGTCTTCGGGGGAGGCTACACCTTC CASSSDGVFGGGYTF
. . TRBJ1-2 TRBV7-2 TGTGCCAGCAGCACCGCAGCGTACCCTATTAACTATGGCTACACCTTC CASSTAAYPINYGYTF
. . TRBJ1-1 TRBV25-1 TGTGCCAGCAGTCCGCGACACGGTGAAGCTTTCTTT CASSPRHGEAFF
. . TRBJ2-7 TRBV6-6 TGTGCCAGCAGTTACTTGGAGTACTCCTACGAGCAGTACTTC CASSYLEYSYEQYF
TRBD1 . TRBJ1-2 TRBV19 TGTGCCAGTAGTATGACAGGCAGGGGGATTCATGGCTACACCTTC CASSMTGRGIHGYTF
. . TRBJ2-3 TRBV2 TGTGCCAGCAGGGAGGGGGGGAGCACAGATACGCAGTATTTT CASREGGSTDTQYF
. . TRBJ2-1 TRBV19 TGTGCCAGTACCAGATCAAGCTCCTACAATGAGCAGTTCTTC CASTRSSSYNEQFF
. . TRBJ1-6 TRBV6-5 TGTGCCAGCATGGGCCCCAGGTGGAATTCACCCCTCCACTTT CASMGPRWNSPLHF
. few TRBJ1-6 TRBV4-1 TGCGCCAGCAGCCTGGAGACTTATTCACCCCTCCACTTT CASSLETYSPLHF
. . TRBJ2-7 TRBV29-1 TGCAGCGTGGGGGCGAACTCCTACGAGCAGTACTTC CSVGANSYEQYF
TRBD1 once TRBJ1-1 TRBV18 TGTGCCAGCTCACCACCGGAGGCACAGGGGACGACTGAAGCTTTCTTT CASSPPEAQGTTEAFF
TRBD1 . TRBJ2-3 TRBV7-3 TGTGCCAGCAGCCCGACTCGACAGGGGACGCAGTATTTT CASSPTRQGTQYF